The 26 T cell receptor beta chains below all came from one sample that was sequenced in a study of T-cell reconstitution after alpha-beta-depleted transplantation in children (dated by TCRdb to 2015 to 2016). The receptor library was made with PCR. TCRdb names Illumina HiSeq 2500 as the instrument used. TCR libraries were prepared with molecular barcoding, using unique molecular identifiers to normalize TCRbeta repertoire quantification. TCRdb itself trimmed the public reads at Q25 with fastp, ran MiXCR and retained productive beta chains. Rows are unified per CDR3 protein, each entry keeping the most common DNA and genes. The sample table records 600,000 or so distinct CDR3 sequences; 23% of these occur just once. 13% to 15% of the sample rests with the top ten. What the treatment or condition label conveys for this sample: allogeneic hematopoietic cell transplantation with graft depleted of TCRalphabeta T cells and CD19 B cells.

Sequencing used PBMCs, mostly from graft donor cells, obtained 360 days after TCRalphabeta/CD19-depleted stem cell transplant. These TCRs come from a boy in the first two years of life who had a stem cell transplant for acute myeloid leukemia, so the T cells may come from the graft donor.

The CDR3 spells CASSRTPDTQYF. The CDR3 DNA reads TGTGCCAGCAGCCGCACACCAGATACGCAGTATTTT. This sequence joins TRBV12-3 or TRBV12-4 and TRBJ2-3, with no clear D. CDR3 size: 12 residues. Trimming stripped 6 bases from V and 4 bases from J, with 8 bases between.

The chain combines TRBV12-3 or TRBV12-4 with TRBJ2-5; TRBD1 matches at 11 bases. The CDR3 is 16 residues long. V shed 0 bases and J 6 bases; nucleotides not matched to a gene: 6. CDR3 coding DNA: TGTGCCAGCAGTTTAGCGGGGACAGGGGGTGGAAAGACCCAGTACTTC. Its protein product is CASSLAGTGGGKTQYF.

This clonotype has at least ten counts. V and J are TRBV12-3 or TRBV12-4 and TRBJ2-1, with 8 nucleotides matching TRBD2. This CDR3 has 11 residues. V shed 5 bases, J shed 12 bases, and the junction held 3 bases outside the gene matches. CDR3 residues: CASSIGGGQFF. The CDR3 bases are TGTGCCAGCAGTATCGGGGGGGGGCAGTTCTTC.

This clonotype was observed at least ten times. CDR3 sequence reads: CSARGEISNQPQHF. In DNA, the CDR3 is TGCAGTGCTAGAGGGGAAATTAGCAATCAGCCCCAGCATTTT. The chain carries TRBV20-1 and TRBJ1-5, with no clear D. The CDR3 consists of 14 residues. Looked up from germline, CDR1 is DFQATT and CDR2 is SNEGSKA (reference sequence). The V gene lost 1 base and the J gene lost 0 bases, with 7 bases spanning the gap.

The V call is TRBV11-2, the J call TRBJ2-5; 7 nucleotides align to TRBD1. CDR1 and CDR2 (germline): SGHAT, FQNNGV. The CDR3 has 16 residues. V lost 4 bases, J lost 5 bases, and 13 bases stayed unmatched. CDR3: CASSWSTGSLRETQYF. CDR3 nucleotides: TGTGCCAGCAGCTGGTCGACAGGGAGCCTTCGGGAGACCCAGTACTTC.

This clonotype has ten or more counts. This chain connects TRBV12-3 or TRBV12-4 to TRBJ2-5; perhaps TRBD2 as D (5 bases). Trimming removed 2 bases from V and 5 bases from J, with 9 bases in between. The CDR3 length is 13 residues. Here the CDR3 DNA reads TGTGCCAGCAGTTTAACCTGGAGGGAGACCCAGTACTTC. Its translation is CASSLTWRETQYF.

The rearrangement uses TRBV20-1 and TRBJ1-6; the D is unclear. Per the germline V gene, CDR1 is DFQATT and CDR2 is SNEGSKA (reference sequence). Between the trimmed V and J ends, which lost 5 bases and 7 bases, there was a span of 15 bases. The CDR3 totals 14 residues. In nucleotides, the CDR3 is TGCAGTGCTGACCGGACGGAAACCAATTCACCCCTCCACTTT. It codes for CSADRTETNSPLHF.

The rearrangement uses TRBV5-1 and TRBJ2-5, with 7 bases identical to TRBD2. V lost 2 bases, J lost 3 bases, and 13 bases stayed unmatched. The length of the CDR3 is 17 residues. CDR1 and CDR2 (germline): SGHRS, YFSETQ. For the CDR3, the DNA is TGCGCCAGCAGCTTTAACCCCCTTGCTGCGGGGGAAGAGACCCAGTACTTC. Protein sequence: CASSFNPLAAGEETQYF. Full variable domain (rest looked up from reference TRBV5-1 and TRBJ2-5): KAGVTQTPRYLIKTRGQQVTLSCSPISGHRSVSWYQQTPGQGLQFLFEYFSETQRNKGNFPGRFSGRQFSNSRSEMNVSTLELGDSALYLCASSFNPLAAGEETQYFGPGTRLLVL.

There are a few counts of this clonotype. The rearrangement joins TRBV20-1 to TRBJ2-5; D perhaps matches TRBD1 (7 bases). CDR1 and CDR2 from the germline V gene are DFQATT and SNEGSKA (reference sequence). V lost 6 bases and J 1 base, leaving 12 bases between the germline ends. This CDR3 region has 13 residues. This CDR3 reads CSARDSPQETQYF. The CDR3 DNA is TGCAGTGCGCGGGACAGTCCCCAAGAGACCCAGTACTTC.

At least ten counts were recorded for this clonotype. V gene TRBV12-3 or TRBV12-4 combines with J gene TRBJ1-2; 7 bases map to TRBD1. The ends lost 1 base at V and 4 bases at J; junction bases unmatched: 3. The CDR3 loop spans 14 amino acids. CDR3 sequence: CASSLGRQGYGYTF. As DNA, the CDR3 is TGTGCCAGCAGTTTAGGGAGACAGGGCTATGGCTACACCTTC.

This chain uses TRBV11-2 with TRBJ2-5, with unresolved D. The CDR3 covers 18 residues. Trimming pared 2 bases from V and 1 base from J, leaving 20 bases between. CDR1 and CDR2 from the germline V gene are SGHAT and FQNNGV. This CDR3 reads CASSLRLADLGFQETQYF. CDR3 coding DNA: TGTGCCAGCAGCTTAAGGTTGGCTGACTTGGGGTTCCAAGAGACCCAGTACTTC.

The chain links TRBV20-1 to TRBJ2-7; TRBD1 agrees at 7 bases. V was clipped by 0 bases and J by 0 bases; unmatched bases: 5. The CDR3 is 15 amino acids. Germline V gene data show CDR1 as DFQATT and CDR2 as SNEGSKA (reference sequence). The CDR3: CSARDSGTDSYEQYF. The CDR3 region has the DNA TGCAGTGCTAGAGATTCCGGGACAGACTCCTACGAGCAGTACTTC.

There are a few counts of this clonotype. The CDR3 nucleotides read TGCAGTGCTAGAGATCAGGCGGGGCCGGGCTATAATTCACCCCTCCACTTT. Amino acids: CSARDQAGPGYNSPLHF. The V call is TRBV20-1, the J call TRBJ1-6; weak D call: TRBD1 (5 bases). The CDR3 sequence is 17 residues long. CDR1 and CDR2 (germline): DFQATT, SNEGSKA (reference sequence). V was clipped by 0 bases and J by 3 bases, with 15 bases between them.

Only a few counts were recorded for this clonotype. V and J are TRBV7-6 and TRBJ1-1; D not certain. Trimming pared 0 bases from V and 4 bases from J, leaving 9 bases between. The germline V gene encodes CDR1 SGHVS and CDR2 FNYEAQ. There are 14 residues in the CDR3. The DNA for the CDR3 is TGTGCCAGCAGCTTAGCCGGCTATGGCACTGAAGCTTTCTTT. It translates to CASSLAGYGTEAFF.

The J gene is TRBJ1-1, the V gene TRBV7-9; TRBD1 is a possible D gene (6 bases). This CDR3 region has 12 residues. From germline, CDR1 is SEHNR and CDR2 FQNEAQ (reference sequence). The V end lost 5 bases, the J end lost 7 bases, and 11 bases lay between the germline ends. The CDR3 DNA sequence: TGTGCCAGCAGCCTCACAGGGTTTGAAGCTTTCTTT. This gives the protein CASSLTGFEAFF.

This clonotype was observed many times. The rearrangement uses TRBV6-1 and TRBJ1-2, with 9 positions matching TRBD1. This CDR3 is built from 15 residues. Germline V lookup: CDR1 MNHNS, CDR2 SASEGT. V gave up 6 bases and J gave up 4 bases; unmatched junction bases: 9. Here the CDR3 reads CASRESGTGTYGYTF. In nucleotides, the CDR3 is TGTGCCAGCAGGGAAAGCGGGACAGGGACCTATGGCTACACCTTC.

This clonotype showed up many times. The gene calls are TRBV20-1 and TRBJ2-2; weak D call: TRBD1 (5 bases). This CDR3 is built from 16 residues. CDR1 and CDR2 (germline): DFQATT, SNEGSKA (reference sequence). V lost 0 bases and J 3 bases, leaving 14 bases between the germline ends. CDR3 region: CSAREGGRADTGELFF. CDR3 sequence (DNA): TGCAGTGCTAGAGAGGGCGGCAGGGCGGACACCGGGGAGCTGTTTTTT.

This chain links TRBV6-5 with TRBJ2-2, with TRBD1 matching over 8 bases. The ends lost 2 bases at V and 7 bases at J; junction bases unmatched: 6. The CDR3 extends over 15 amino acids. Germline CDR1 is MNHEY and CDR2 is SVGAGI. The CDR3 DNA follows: TGTGCCAGCAGTTACCAGGGACAGGTCGGCGGGGAGCTGTTTTTT. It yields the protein CASSYQGQVGGELFF.

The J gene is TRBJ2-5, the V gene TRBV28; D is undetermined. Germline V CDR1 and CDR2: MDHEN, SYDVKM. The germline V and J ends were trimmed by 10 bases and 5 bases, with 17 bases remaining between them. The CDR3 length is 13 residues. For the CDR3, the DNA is TGTGCCACCTCGGGCCAAAGAAGGGAGACCCAGTACTTC. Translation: CATSGQRRETQYF.

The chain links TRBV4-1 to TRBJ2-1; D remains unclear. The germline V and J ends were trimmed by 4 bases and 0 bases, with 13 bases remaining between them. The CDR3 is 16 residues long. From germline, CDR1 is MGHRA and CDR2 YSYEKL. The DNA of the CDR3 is TGCGCCAGCAGCCGAACCATCCGAAACTCCTACAATGAGCAGTTCTTC. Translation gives CASSRTIRNSYNEQFF.

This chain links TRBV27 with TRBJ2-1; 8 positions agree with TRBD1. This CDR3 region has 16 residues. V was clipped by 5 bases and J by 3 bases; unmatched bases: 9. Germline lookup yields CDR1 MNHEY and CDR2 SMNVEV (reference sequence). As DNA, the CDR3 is TGTGCCAGCAGTCCCTGGACAGGGACCGACTACAATGAGCAGTTCTTC. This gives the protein CASSPWTGTDYNEQFF.

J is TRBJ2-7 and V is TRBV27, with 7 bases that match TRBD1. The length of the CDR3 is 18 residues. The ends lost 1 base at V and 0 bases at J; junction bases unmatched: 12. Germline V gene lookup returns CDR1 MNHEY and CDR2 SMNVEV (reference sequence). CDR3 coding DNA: TGTGCCAGCAGTTTATTAGCCCCACCAGACAGGGCCTCCTACGAGCAGTACTTC. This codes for CASSLLAPPDRASYEQYF.

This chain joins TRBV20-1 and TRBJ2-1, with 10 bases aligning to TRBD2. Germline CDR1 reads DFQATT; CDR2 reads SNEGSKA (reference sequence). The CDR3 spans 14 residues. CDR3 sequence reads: CSSTARLAGDEQFF. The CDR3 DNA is TGCAGCTCCACCGCCCGACTAGCGGGTGACGAGCAGTTCTTC.

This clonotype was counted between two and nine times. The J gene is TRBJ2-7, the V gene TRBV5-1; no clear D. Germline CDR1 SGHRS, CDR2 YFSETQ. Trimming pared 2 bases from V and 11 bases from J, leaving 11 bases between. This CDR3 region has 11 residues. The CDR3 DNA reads TGCGCCAGCAGCTTCCTAGGCAACGAGTACTTC. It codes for CASSFLGNEYF.

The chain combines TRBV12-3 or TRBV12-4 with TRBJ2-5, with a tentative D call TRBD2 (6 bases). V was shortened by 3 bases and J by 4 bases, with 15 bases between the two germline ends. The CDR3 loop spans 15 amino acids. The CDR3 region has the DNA TGTGCCAGCAGTTTTGAAGGGGAGGACCGAGAGACCCAGTACTTC. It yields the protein CASSFEGEDRETQYF.

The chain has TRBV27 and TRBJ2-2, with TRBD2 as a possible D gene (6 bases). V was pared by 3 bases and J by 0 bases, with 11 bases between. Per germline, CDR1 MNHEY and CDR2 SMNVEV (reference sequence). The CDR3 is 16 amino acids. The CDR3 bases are TGTGCCAGCAGTTTTGAGCGGGTACCGAACACCGGGGAGCTGTTTTTT. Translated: CASSFERVPNTGELFF.